This T cell receptor beta chain was sequenced for a study of graft-versus-host responses after intestinal transplantation. The authors processed graft tissue to release intraepithelial and lamina propria lymphocytes. Broader study findings: Recipient marrow harbored GvH clones, some of which surfaced first in ileum or blood.

This clone is medium-sized in the sample. The target antigen is unknown. The method was immunoSEQ multiplex PCR; TCRdb's version includes in-frame clones alone and lacks a portion of them. This sample has about 5,700 clones; less than 80% occur once, and the top ten carry 30% to 35%. This CDR3 is built from 12 residues. Deletions cut 9 bases from V and 5 bases from J, with 14 bases between. Germline V gene data show CDR1 as MNHNY and CDR2 as SVGAGI (reference sequence). Sequencing was performed on ileum tissue, taken around 320 days after intestinal transplant. The V call is TRBV6-6, the J call TRBJ2-7; the D is unclear. This TCR derives from a human patient who received an intestinal transplant, so some T cells may come from the graft donor. In DNA, the CDR3 is TGTGCCAGGTCCCTAATTACGAACGAGCAGTACTTC. Amino acid sequence: CARSLITNEQYF.